The 18 T cell receptor beta chains given below trace back to one sample, sequenced in a study of shared clonotypes between healthy human individuals (dated by TCRdb to between 2020 and 2021). The library was prepared using the immunoSEQ multiplex PCR assay. TCRdb carries this immuneACCESS record with in-frame sequences only. Its versions omit some clonotypes, under half of them owing to an unresolved V gene in the studies checked, with the rest unexplained. This sample lists about 2.3 million clones; roughly 93% were detected once. Under 0.45% of the sample rests with the top ten. The source material was naive CD4+ T cells from PBMCs. Read against the paper, the sample's cell subset or site label means: CD45RA+ positively selected. The receptors come from a man younger than 35 in good health. Some clones in this sample may be carry-over from other donors' samples.

This clone has a single count. CDR3 bases: TGTGCCAGCAGCTCTCGTGGCGTCGCGGGACCCACAGATACGCAGTATTTT. Translation gives CASSSRGVAGPTDTQYF. The rearrangement uses TRBV7-3 and TRBJ2-3, with D possibly TRBD2 on 6 matching bases. The germline V gene encodes CDR1 SGHTA and CDR2 FQGTGA. CDR3 length: 17 amino acids. V was trimmed by 4 bases and J by 2 bases, leaving 19 bases between them. Combining the CDR3 with reference TRBV7-3 and TRBJ2-3 gives the whole variable domain GAGVSQTPSNKVTEKGKYVELRCDPISGHTALYWYRQSLGQGPEFLIYFQGTGAADDSGLPNDRFFAVRPEGSVSTLKIQRTERGDSAVYLCASSSRGVAGPTDTQYFGPGTRLTVL.

The chain couples TRBV11-3 to TRBJ2-1; no reliable D call. CDR1 is SGHNT and CDR2 is YENEEA in the germline V gene. Trimming took 8 bases from V and 1 from J, leaving 6 bases between them. The CDR3 length is 12 residues. CDR3 sequence reads: CASGVSYNEQFF. Written as DNA, the CDR3 is TGTGCCAGCGGGGTGTCCTACAATGAGCAGTTCTTC. Drawing the rest from reference TRBV11-3 and TRBJ2-1, the complete variable domain is EAGVVQSPRYKIIEKKQPVAFWCNPISGHNTLYWYLQNLGQGPELLIRYENEEAVDDSQLPKDRFSAERLKGVDSTLKIQPAELGDSAVYLCASGVSYNEQFFGPGTRLTVL.

CDR3 DNA: TGTGCCAGCAGCTTTAGTACGCGGATGGCGGTGGACACTGAAGCTTTCTTT. It specifies CASSFSTRMAVDTEAFF. The J gene is TRBJ1-1, the V gene TRBV11-2; D is unresolved. Germline CDR1 SGHAT, CDR2 FQNNGV. Trimming removed 3 bases from V and 3 bases from J, with 20 bases in between. This CDR3 has 17 residues.

V usage is TRBV11-2 and J usage is TRBJ2-7, with a possible D match to TRBD1 (5 bases). Germline V gene lookup returns CDR1 SGHAT and CDR2 FQNNGV. V was clipped by 7 bases and J by 5 bases, with 15 bases between them. The CDR3 has 13 residues. CDR3 nucleotide sequence: TGTGCCAGCAAATCACTCAGGGTGGACGAGCAGTACTTC. It codes for CASKSLRVDEQYF. Together with reference TRBV11-2 and TRBJ2-7, the CDR3 gives the full variable domain: EAGVAQSPRYKIIEKRQSVAFWCNPISGHATLYWYQQILGQGPKLLIQFQNNGVVDDSQLPKDRFSAERLKGVDSTLKIQPAKLEDSAVYLCASKSLRVDEQYFGPGTRLTVT.

The V gene is TRBV21-1, the J gene TRBJ2-3. TRBV21-1 corresponds to a pseudogene. The CDR3 contains 16 residues. The CDR3 DNA reads as TGTGCCAGCAGCAAAGTCGGTGCAAAGGGAACAGATACGCAGTATTTT. Translated, it gives CASSKVGAKGTDTQYF.

The J gene is TRBJ1-5, the V gene TRBV28; unclear D gene. The CDR3 runs to 17 residues. The germline gives CDR1 MDHEN, CDR2 SYDVKM. The V and J ends lost 6 bases and 3 bases respectively, with 21 bases between them. The CDR3 DNA sequence: TGTGCCAGCAGCCCCATTCGGGCTTCTGGAGACAATCAGCCCCAGCATTTT. The encoded protein is CASSPIRASGDNQPQHF.

This chain joins TRBV7-9 and TRBJ1-1; 7 bases map to TRBD1. The CDR3 spans 15 residues. Germline CDR1 SEHNR, CDR2 FQNEAQ (reference sequence). V shed 5 bases and J 0 bases; nucleotides not matched to a gene: 6. CDR3 nucleotides: TGTGCCAGCAGCCCAGGGGGGGGCATGAACACTGAAGCTTTCTTT. It codes for CASSPGGGMNTEAFF. Together with reference TRBV7-9 and TRBJ1-1, the CDR3 gives the full variable domain: DTGVSQNPRHKITKRGQNVTFRCDPISEHNRLYWYRQTLGQGPEFLTYFQNEAQLEKSRLLSDRFSAERPKGSFSTLEIQRTEQGDSAMYLCASSPGGGMNTEAFFGQGTRLTVV.

The chain joins TRBV19 to TRBJ1-3; no firm D call. Germline lookup yields CDR1 LNHDA and CDR2 SQIVND (reference sequence). The CDR3 sequence is 13 residues long. Trimming pared 1 base from V and 7 bases from J, leaving 8 bases between. The CDR3 region is CASSIASRNTIYF. In DNA form, the CDR3 reads TGTGCCAGTAGTATAGCCTCCCGGAACACCATATATTTT.

In DNA, the CDR3 is TGTGCCAGCAGTTACTCTGGGACAGGGGTTGTTGAAAAACTGTTTTTT. Translated, it gives CASSYSGTGVVEKLFF. This chain joins TRBV6-5 and TRBJ1-4; the match to TRBD1 covers 10 bases. Trimming at V came to 0 bases and at J to 7 bases, leaving 5 bases not matched to a gene. In germline, CDR1 is MNHEY, CDR2 SVGAGI. This CDR3 comprises 16 residues.

The chain recombines TRBV28 with TRBJ2-7, with D tentatively TRBD2 (6 bases). The V end lost 2 bases, the J end lost 0 bases, and 17 bases lay between the germline ends. The CDR3 spans 17 residues. Per the germline V gene, CDR1 is MDHEN and CDR2 is SYDVKM. The CDR3 region is CASSLGVLVGSSYEQYF. CDR3 nucleotide sequence: TGTGCCAGCAGTTTAGGGGTTTTGGTCGGGAGCTCCTACGAGCAGTACTTC.

The chain is built from TRBV7-8 and TRBJ2-3, with TRBD2 matching over 7 bases. J gave up 4 bases and V 9 bases, and 10 bases lay outside the gene matches. This CDR3 comprises 14 residues. CDR1 and CDR2 from the germline V gene are SGHVS and FQNEAQ. The DNA for the CDR3 is TGTGCCAGTGTCGACACTAGCGCTCCAGATACGCAGTATTTT. Amino acids: CASVDTSAPDTQYF.

This clone was counted at least ten times. The rearrangement links TRBV5-1 to TRBJ2-7; 13 bases are shared with TRBD2. From germline, CDR1 is SGHRS and CDR2 YFSETQ. The junction had 9 bases not matched to a gene; V was cut back by 4 bases and J by 2 bases. This CDR3 comprises 17 residues. CDR3 DNA: TGCGCCAGCAGCCTGGGACTCGGGACTAGCGGGACCTACGAGCAGTACTTC. Protein product: CASSLGLGTSGTYEQYF.

J is TRBJ2-5 and V is TRBV12-2. TRBV12-2 is annotated as a pseudogene. The CDR3 contains 13 residues. CDR3 coding DNA: TGTGCAAGTCGCTTACGGGGGCCGGAGACCCAGTACTTC. Translating gives CASRLRGPETQYF.

About this clone itself: This sample also contains other DNA sequences that code for the same CDR3. The genes are TRBV28 and TRBJ2-1; D ambiguous. Trimming left V 1 base short and J 1 base short, with 5 bases between. This CDR3 is 14 amino acids long. Germline V gene lookup returns CDR1 MDHEN and CDR2 SYDVKM. The CDR3 DNA follows: TGTGCCAGCAGTTTATCCGGTTCCTACAATGAGCAGTTCTTC. Translating it yields CASSLSGSYNEQFF.

The CDR3 nucleotides are TGTGCCAGCAGCTTAGTCGGAGGGGGAACCGGGGAGCTGTTTTTT. Its translation: CASSLVGGGTGELFF. J is TRBJ2-2 and V is TRBV7-3; D tentatively reads TRBD1 or TRBD2 (6 bases each). Trimming shortened V by 2 bases and J by 5 bases, and 12 bases separated the two germline ends. The length of the CDR3 is 15 residues. In germline, CDR1 is SGHTA, CDR2 FQGTGA.

For this clone: The sample holds other DNA sequences that translate to the same CDR3. The CDR3 is CASSVGPGQETQYF. CDR3 coding DNA: TGTGCCAGCAGCGTAGGTCCAGGCCAAGAGACCCAGTACTTC. V usage is TRBV9 and J usage is TRBJ2-5; D gene uncertain. Trimming removed 0 bases at V and 1 base at J, with 7 bases between. The CDR3 sequence is 14 residues long. Germline CDR1 SGDLS, CDR2 YYNGEE.

The V call is TRBV5-1, the J call TRBJ2-5, with a possible D match to TRBD1 (6 bases). CDR3 size: 13 residues. V was clipped by 8 bases and J by 3 bases, with 14 bases between them. CDR1 is SGHRS, CDR2 YFSETQ, per germline. CDR3 DNA sequence: TGCGCCAGTTCGGGACAACTTAAAGAGACCCAGTACTTC. Translating it yields CASSGQLKETQYF.

V and J are TRBV9 and TRBJ2-2; 8 bases fit TRBD1. The junction had 5 bases not matched to a gene; V was cut back by 3 bases and J by 4 bases. Looked up from germline, CDR1 is SGDLS and CDR2 is YYNGEE. The CDR3 length is 15 residues. This CDR3 is CASSGQGLATGELFF. CDR3 bases: TGTGCCAGCAGCGGACAGGGGCTGGCCACCGGGGAGCTGTTTTTT. Based on the CDR3 plus reference TRBV9 and TRBJ2-2, the full variable domain is DSGVTQTPKHLITATGQRVTLRCSPRSGDLSVYWYQQSLDQGLQFLIQYYNGEERAKGNILERFSAQQFPDLHSELNLSSLELGDSALYFCASSGQGLATGELFFGEGSRLTVL.